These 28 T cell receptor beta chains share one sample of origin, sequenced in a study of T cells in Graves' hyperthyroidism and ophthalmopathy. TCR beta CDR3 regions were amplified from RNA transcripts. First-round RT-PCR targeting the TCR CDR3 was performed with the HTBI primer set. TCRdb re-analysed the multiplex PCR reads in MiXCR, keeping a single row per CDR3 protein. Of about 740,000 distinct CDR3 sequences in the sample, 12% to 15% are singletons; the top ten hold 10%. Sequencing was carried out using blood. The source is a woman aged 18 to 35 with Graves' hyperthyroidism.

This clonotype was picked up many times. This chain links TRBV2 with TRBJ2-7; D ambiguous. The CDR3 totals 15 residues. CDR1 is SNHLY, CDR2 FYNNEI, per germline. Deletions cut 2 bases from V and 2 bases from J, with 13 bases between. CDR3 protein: CASSEQETRTYEQYF. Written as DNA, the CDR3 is TGTGCCAGCAGTGAACAAGAGACCCGCACCTACGAGCAGTACTTC. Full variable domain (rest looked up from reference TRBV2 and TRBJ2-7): EPEVTQTPSHQVTQMGQEVILRCVPISNHLYFYWYRQILGQKVEFLVSFYNNEISEKSEIFDDQFSVERPDGSNFTLKIRSTKLEDSAMYFCASSEQETRTYEQYFGPGTRLTVT.

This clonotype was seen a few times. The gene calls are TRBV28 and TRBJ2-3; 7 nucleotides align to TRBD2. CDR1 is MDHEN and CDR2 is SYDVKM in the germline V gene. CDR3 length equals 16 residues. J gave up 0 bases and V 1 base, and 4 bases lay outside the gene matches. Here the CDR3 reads CASSLLASGSTDTQYF. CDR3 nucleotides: TGTGCCAGCAGTTTATTGGCTAGCGGTAGCACAGATACGCAGTATTTT.

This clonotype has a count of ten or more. The CDR3 DNA reads as TGTGCCAGCAGCGCTATCAGGGGGCGGAACGAGCAGTACTTC. This translates into CASSAIRGRNEQYF. V gene TRBV7-9 combines with J gene TRBJ2-7; 8 positions match TRBD1. The length of the CDR3 is 14 residues. CDR1 is SEHNR and CDR2 is FQNEAQ in the germline V gene (reference sequence). The ends lost 5 bases at V and 5 bases at J; junction bases unmatched: 8.

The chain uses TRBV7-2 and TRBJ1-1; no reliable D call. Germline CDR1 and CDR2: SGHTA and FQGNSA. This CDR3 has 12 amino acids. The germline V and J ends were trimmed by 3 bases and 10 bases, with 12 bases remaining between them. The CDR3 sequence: CASSFVPVGAFF. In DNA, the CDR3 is TGTGCCAGCAGCTTCGTCCCGGTGGGAGCTTTCTTT.

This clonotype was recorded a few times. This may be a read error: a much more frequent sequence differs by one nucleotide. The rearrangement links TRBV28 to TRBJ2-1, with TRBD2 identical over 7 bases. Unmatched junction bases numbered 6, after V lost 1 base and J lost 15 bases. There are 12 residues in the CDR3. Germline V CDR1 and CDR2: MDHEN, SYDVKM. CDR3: CASSLFRGVAFF. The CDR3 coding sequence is TGTGCCAGCAGTTTATTCCGGGGGGTGGCGTTCTTC.

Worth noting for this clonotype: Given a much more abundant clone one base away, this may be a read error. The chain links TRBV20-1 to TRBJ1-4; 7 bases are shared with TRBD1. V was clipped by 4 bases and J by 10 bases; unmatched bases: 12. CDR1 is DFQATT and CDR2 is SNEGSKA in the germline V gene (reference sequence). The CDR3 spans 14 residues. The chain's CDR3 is CSATTGFGVGKLFF. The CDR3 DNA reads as TGCAGTGCTACGACAGGGTTCGGGGTGGGAAAACTGTTTTTT.

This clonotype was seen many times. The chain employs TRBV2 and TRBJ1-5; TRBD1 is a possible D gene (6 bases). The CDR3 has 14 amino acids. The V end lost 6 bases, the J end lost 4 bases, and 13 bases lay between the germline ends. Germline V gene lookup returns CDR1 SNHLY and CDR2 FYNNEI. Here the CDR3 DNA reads TGTGCCAGCAGGTACAGGGTAGGAAATCAGCCCCAGCATTTT. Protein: CASRYRVGNQPQHF.

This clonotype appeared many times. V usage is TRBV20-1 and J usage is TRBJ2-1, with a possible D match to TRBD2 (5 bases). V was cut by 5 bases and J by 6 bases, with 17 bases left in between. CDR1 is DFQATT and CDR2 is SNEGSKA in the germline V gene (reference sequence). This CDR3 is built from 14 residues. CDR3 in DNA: TGCAGTGCTCTTGACTATCTTCATTTCAATGAGCAGTTCTTC. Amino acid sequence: CSALDYLHFNEQFF.

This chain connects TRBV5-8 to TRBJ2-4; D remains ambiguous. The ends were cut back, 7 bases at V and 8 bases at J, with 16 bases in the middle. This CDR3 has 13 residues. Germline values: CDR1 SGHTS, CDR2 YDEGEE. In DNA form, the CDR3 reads TGTGCCAGCGCATTCAGGCTATTCGACATTCAGTACTTC. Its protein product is CASAFRLFDIQYF.

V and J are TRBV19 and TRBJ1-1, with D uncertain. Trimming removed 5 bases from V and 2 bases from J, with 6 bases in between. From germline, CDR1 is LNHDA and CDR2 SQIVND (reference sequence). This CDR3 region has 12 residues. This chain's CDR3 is CASSVLNTEAFF. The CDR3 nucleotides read TGTGCCAGTAGTGTTCTTAACACTGAAGCTTTCTTT.

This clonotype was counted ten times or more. This CDR3 reads CAWRGEGKGSPLHF. DNA of the CDR3: TGTGCCTGGAGAGGGGAAGGGAAAGGATCACCCCTCCACTTT. This sequence joins TRBV30 and TRBJ1-6; tentative D call: TRBD1 (5 bases). V dropped 3 bases and J dropped 10 bases, with 16 bases sitting between them. There are 14 residues in the CDR3. Germline loops: CDR1 GTSNPN, CDR2 SVGIG (reference sequence).

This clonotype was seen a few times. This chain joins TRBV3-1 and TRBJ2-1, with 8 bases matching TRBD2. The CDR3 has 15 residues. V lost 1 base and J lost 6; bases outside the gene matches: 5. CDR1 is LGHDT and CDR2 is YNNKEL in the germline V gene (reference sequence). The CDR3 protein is CASSQVIAGFNEQFF. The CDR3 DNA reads TGTGCCAGCAGCCAAGTGATAGCGGGATTCAATGAGCAGTTCTTC.

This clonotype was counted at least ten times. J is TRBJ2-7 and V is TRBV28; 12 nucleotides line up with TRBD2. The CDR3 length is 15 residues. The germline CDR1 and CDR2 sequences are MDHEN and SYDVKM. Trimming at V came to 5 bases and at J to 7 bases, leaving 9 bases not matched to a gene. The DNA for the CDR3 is TGTGCCAGCAGTCGACTAGCGGGAGTGATGGGGGAGCAGTACTTC. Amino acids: CASSRLAGVMGEQYF.

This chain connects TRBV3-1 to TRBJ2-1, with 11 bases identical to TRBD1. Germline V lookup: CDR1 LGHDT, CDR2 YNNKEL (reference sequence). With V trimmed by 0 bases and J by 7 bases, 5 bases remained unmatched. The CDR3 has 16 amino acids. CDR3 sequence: CASSQDPGQGENEQFF. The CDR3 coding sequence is TGTGCCAGCAGCCAAGATCCGGGACAGGGGGAGAATGAGCAGTTCTTC.

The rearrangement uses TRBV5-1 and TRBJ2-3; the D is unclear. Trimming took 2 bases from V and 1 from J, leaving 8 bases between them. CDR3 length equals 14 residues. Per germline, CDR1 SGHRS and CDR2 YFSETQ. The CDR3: CASSFSSGTDTQYF. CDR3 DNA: TGCGCCAGCAGCTTCTCTAGTGGCACAGATACGCAGTATTTT.

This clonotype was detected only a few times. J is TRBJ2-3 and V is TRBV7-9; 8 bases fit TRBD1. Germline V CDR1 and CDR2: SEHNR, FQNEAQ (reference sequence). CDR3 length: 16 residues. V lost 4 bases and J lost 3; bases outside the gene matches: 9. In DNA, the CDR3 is TGTGCCAGCAGCTCCCGACAGGGGAGGAGTACAGATACGCAGTATTTT. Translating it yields CASSSRQGRSTDTQYF.

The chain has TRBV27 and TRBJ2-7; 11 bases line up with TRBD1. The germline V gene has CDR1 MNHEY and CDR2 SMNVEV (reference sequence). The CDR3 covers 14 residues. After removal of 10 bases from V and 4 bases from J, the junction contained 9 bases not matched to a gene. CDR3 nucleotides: TGTGCCACCTTCCGGGACAGGGGGGGGTACGAGCAGTACTTC. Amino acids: CATFRDRGGYEQYF.

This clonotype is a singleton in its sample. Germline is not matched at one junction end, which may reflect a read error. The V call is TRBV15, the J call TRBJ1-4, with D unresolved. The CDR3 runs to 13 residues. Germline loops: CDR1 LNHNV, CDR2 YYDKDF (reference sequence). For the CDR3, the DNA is TGTGCCACCAGCAGAGATGGGAATGAAAAACTATTTTTT. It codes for CATSRDGNEKLFF.

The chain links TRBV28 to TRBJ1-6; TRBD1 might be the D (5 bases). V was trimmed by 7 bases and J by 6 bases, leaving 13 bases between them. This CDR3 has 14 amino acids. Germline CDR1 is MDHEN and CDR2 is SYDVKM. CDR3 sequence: CASNFWDVNSPLHF. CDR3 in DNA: TGTGCCAGCAATTTCTGGGACGTTAATTCACCCCTCCACTTT.

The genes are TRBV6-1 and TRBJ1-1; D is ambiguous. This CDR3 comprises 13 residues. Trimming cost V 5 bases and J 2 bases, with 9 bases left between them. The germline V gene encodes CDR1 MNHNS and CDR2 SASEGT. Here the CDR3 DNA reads TGTGCCAGCAGTTACTTGAAAAACACTGAAGCTTTCTTT. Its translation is CASSYLKNTEAFF.

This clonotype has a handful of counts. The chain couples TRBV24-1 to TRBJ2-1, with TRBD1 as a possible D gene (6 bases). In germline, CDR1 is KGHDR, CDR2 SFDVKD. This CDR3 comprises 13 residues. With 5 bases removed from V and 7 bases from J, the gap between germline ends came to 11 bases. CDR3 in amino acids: CATSVKGENEQFF. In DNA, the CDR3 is TGTGCCACCAGTGTGAAGGGGGAGAATGAGCAGTTCTTC.

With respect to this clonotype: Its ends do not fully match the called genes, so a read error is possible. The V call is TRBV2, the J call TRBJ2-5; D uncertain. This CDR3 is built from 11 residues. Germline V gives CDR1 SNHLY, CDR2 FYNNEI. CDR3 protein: CASSLQDLRNF. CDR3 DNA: TGTGCCAGCAGTCTACAAGACCTCCGCAACTTC.

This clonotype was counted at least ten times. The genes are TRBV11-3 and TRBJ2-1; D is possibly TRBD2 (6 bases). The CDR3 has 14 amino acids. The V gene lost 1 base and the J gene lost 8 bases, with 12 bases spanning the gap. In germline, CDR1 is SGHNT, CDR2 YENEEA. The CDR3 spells CASSLVATSDEQFF. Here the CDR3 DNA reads TGTGCCAGCAGCTTAGTCGCGACTAGTGATGAGCAGTTCTTC.

The CDR3 sequence: CASSRTGYTDTQYF. CDR3 nucleotide sequence: TGTGCCAGCAGTCGGACAGGGTACACAGATACGCAGTATTTT. The chain combines TRBV28 with TRBJ2-3, with 8 bases aligning to TRBD1. The V segment lost 5 bases and the J segment 2 bases; nucleotides outside the gene matches: 3. The CDR3 has 14 residues. Per germline, CDR1 MDHEN and CDR2 SYDVKM. The complete variable domain, with remaining parts taken from reference TRBV28 and TRBJ2-3, reads DVKVTQSSRYLVKRTGEKVFLECVQDMDHENMFWYRQDPGLGLRLIYFSYDVKMKEKGDIPEGYSVSREKKERFSLILESASTNQTSMYLCASSRTGYTDTQYFGPGTRLTVL.

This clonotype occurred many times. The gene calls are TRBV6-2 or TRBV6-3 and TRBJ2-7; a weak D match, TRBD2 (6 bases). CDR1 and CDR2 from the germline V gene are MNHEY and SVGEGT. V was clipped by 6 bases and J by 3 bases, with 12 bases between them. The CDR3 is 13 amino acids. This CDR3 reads CASRPGGNYEQYF. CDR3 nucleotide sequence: TGTGCCAGCAGACCCGGAGGGAACTACGAGCAGTACTTC.

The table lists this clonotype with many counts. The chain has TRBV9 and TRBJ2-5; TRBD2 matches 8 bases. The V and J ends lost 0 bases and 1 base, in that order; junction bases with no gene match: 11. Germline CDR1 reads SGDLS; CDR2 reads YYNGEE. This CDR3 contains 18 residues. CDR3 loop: CASSVASGSLLSQETQYF. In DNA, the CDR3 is TGTGCCAGCAGCGTAGCCAGCGGGAGTCTATTAAGCCAAGAGACCCAGTACTTC.

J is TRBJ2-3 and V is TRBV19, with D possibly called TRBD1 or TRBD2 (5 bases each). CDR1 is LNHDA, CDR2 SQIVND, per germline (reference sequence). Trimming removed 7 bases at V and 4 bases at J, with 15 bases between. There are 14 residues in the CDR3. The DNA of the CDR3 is TGTGCCAGTACTCTGGCTGGGACGGCAGATACGCAGTATTTT. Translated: CASTLAGTADTQYF.

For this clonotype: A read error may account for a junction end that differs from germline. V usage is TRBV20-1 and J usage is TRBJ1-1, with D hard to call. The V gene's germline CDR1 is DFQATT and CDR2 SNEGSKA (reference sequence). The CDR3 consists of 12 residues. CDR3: CSARGRNTEAFF. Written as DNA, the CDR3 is TGCAGTGCCAGAGGGCGGAACACTGAAGCTTTCTTT.